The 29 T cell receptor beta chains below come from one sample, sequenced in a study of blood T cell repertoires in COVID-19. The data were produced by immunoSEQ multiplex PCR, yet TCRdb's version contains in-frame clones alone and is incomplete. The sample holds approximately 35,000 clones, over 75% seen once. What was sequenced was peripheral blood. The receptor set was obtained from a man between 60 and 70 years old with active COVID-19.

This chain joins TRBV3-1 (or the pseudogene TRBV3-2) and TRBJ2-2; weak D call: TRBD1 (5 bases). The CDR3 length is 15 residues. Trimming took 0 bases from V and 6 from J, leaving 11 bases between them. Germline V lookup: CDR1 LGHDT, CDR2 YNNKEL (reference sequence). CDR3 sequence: CASSQDIRGPGELFF. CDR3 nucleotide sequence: TGTGCCAGCAGCCAAGACATAAGGGGCCCCGGGGAGCTGTTTTTT.

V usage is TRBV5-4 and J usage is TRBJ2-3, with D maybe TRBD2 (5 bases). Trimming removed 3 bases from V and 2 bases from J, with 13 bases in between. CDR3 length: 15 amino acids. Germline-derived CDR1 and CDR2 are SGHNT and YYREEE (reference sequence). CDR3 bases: TGTGCCAGCAGCTCTAGCCCCGCCCCCACAGATACGCAGTATTTT. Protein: CASSSSPAPTDTQYF.

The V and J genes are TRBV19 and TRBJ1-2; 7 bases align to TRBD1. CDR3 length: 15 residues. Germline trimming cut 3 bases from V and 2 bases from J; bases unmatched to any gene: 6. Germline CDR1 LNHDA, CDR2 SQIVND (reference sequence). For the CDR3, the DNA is TGTGCCAGTAGTATGGCCGGGACAGCAAACTATGGCTACACCTTC. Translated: CASSMAGTANYGYTF.

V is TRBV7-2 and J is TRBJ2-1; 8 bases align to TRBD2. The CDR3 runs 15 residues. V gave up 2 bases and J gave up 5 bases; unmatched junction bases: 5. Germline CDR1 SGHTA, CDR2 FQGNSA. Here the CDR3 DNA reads TGTGCCAGCAGCTTATCCCGACTAGCGAACAATGAGCAGTTCTTC. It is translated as CASSLSRLANNEQFF.

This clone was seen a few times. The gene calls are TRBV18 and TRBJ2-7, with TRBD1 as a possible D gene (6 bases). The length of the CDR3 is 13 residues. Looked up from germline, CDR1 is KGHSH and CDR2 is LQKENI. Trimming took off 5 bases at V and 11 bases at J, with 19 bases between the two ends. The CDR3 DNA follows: TGTGCCAGCTCAGATCAGACAGGCCTACTGGAGTACTTC. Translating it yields CASSDQTGLLEYF.

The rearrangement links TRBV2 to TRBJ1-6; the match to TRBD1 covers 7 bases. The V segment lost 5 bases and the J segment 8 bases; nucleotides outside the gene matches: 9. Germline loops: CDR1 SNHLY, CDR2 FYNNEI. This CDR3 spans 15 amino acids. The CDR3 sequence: CASSSNRGVDSPLHF. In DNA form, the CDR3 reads TGTGCCAGCAGTTCTAACAGGGGAGTAGATTCACCCCTCCACTTT.

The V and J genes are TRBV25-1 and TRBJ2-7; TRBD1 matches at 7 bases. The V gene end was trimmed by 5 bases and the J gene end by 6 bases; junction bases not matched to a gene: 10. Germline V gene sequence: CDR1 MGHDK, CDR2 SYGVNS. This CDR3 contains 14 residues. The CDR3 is CASSPRQGLAEQYF. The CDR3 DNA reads TGTGCCAGCAGTCCTAGACAGGGTCTCGCCGAGCAGTACTTC.

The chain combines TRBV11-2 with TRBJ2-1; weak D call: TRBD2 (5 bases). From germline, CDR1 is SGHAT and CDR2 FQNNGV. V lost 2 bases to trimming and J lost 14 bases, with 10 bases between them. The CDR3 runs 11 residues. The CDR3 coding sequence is TGTGCCAGCAGCTTATCCGGGATGGAGTTCTTC. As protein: CASSLSGMEFF.

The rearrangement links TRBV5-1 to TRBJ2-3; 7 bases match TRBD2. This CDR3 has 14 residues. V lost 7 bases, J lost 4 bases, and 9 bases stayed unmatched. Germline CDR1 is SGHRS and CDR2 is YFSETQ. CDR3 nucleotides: TGCGCCAGCGGGACGGCGGGAGCCCCAGATACGCAGTATTTT. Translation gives CASGTAGAPDTQYF.

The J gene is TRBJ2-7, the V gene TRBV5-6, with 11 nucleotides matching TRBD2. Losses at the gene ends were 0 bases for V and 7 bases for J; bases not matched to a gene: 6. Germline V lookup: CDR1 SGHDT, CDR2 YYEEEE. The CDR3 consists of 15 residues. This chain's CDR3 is CASSLGLAGFWEQYF. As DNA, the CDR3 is TGTGCCAGCAGCTTGGGACTAGCGGGATTTTGGGAGCAGTACTTC.

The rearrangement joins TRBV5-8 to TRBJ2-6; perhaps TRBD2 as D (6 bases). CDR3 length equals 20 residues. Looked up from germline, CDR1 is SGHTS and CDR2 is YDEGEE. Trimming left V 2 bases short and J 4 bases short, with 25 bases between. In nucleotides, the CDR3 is TGTGCCAGCAGCTTTTTTGGGAGGCCCAGGGATTATTCCGGGGCCAACGTCCTGACTTTC. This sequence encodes CASSFFGRPRDYSGANVLTF.

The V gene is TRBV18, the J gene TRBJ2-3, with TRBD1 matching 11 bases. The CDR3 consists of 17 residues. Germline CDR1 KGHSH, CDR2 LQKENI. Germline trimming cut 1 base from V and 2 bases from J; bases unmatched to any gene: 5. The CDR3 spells CASSPRDRGKPTDTQYF. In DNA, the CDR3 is TGTGCCAGCTCACCACGGGACAGGGGGAAACCCACAGATACGCAGTATTTT.

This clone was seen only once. CDR3 nucleotides: TGCGCCAGCAGCTTGCGGCGGGAGAATTTTAATGAGCAGTTCTTC. Its translation: CASSLRRENFNEQFF. J is TRBJ2-1 and V is TRBV5-1; 7 nucleotides match TRBD2. Germline CDR1 reads SGHRS; CDR2 reads YFSETQ. V was pared by 1 base and J by 7 bases, with 8 bases of the junction left unmatched. This CDR3 has 15 residues.

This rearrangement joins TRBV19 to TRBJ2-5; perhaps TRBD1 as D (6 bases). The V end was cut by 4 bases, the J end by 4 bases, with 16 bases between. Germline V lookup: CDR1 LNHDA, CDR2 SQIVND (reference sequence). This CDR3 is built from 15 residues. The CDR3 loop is CASSTQGRSRETQYF. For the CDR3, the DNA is TGTGCCAGTAGTACTCAGGGGCGCAGTCGAGAGACCCAGTACTTC. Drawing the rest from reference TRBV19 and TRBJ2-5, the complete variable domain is DGGITQSPKYLFRKEGQNVTLSCEQNLNHDAMYWYRQDPGQGLRLIYYSQIVNDFQKGDIAEGYSVSREKKESFPLTVTSAQKNPTAFYLCASSTQGRSRETQYFGPGTRLLVL.

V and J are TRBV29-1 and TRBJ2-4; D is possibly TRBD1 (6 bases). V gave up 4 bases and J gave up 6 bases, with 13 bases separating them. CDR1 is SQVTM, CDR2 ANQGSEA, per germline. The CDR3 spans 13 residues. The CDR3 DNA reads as TGCAGCGTTGTGGGTCAGGGGCGAAACATTCAGTACTTC. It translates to CSVVGQGRNIQYF.

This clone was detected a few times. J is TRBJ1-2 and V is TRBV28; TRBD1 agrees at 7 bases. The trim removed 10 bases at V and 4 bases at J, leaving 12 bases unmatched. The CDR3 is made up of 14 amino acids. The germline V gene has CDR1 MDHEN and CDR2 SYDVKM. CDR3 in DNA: TGTGCCATCTTACCCGGACAGGTCACCTATGGCTACACCTTC. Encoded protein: CAILPGQVTYGYTF.

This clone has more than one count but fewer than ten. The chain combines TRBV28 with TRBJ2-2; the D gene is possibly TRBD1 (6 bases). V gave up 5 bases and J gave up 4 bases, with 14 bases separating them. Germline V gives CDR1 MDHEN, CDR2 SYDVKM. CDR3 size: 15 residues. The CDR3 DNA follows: TGTGCCAGCAGTCCGGCAGGGGTTGGCACCGGGGAGCTGTTTTTT. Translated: CASSPAGVGTGELFF.

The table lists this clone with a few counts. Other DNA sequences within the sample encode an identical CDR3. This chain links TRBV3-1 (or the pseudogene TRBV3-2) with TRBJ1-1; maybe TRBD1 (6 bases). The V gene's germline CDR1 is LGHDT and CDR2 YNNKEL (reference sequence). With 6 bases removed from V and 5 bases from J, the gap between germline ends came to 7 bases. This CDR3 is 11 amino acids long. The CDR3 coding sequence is TGTGCCAGCAGAGGGGGAACTGAAGCTTTCTTT. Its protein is CASRGGTEAFF.

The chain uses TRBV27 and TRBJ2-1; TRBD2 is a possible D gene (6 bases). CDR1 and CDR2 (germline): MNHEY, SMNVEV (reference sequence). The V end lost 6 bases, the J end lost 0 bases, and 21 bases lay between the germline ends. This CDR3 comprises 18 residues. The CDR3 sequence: CASRIIVGTPSSYNEQFF. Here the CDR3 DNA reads TGTGCCAGCAGAATTATCGTAGGGACTCCCAGCTCCTACAATGAGCAGTTCTTC.

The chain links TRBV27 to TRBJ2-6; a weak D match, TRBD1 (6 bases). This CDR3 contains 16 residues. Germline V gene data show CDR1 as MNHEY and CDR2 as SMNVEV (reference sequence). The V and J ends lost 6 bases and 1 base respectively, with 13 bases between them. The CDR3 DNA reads TGTGCCAGCAGGCCGGGACAAACGTCTGGGGCCAACGTCCTGACTTTC. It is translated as CASRPGQTSGANVLTF.

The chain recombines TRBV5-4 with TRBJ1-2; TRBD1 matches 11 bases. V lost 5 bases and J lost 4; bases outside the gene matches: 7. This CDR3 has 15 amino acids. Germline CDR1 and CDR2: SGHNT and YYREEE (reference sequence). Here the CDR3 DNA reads TGTGCCAGCAGGTCACGGGACAGGGGGTTCTATGGCTACACCTTC. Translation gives CASRSRDRGFYGYTF.

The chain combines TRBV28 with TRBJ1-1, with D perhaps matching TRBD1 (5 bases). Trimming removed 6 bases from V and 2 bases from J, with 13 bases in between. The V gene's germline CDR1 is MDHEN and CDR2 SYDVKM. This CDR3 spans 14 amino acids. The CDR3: CASSDSRVNTEAFF. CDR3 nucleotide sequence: TGTGCCAGCAGCGACTCCAGGGTTAACACTGAAGCTTTCTTT.

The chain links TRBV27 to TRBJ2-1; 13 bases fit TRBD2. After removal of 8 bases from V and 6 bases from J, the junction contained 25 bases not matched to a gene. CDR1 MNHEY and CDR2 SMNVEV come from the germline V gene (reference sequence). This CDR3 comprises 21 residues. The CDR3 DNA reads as TGTGCCAGCTCTAACCTCCCACTAGCGGGAGGGCCTCGGGGTTCCGGCAATGAGCAGTTCTTC. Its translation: CASSNLPLAGGPRGSGNEQFF.

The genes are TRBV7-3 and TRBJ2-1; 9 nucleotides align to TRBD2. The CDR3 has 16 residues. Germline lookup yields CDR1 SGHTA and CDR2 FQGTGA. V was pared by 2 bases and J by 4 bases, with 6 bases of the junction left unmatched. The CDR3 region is CASSLLAGVGYNEQFF. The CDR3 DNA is TGTGCCAGCAGCTTATTAGCGGGAGTGGGATACAATGAGCAGTTCTTC.

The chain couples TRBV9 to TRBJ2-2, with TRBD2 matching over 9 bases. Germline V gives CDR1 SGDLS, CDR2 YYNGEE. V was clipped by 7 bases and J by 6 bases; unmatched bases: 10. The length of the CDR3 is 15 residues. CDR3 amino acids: CASQEGTSLAGELFF. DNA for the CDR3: TGTGCCAGCCAAGAGGGGACTAGCCTGGCCGGGGAGCTGTTTTTT.

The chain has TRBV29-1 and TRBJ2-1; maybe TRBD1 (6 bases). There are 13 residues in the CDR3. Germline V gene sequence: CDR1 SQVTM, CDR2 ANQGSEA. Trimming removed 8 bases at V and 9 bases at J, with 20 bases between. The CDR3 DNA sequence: TGCAGCACCCCTGACCAGGGGAAGCCTGAGCAGTTCTTC. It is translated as CSTPDQGKPEQFF.

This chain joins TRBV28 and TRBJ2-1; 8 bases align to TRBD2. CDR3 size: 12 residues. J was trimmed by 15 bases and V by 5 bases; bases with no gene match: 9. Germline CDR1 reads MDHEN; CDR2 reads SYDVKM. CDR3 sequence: CASSHGLARRFF. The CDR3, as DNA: TGTGCCAGCAGTCACGGACTAGCAAGGAGGTTCTTC.

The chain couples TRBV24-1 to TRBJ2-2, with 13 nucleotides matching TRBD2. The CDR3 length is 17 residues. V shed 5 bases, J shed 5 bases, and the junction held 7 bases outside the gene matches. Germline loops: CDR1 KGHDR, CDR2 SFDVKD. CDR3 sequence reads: CATSASLAGGKTGELFF. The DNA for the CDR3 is TGTGCCACCAGTGCCTCACTAGCGGGAGGGAAGACCGGGGAGCTGTTTTTT.

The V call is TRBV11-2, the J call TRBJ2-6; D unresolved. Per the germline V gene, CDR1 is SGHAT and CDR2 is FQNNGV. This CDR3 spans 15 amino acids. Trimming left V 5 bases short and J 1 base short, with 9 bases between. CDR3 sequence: CASSPGFSGANVLTF. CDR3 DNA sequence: TGTGCCAGCAGCCCCGGGTTTTCTGGGGCCAACGTCCTGACTTTC.